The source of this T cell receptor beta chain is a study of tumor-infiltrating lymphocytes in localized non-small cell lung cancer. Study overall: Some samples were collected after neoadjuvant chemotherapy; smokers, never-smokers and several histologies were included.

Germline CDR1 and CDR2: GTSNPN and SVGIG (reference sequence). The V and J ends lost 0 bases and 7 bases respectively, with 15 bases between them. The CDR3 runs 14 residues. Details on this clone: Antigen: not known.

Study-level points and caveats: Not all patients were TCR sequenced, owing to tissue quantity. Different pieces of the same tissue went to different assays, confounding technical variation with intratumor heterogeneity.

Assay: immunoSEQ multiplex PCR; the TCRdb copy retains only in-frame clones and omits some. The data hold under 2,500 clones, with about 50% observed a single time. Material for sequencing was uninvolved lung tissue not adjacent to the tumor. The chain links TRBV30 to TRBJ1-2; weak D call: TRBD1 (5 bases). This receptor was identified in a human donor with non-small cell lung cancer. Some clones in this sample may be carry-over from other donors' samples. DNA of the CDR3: TGTGCCTGGAGTGTTGGTGGGAGGGGAACTGGCTACACCTTC. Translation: CAWSVGGRGTGYTF.